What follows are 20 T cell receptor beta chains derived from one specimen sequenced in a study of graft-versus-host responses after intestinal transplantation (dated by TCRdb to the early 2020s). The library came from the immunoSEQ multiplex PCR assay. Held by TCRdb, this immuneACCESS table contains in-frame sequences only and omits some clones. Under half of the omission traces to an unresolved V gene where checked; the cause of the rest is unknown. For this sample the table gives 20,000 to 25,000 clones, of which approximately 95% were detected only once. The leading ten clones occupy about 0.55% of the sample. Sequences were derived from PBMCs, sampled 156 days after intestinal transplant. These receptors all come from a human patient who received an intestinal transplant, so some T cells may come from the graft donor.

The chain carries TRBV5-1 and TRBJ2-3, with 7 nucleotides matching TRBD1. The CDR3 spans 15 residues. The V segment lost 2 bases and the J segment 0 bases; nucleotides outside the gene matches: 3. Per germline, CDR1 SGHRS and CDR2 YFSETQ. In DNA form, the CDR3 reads TGCGCCAGCAGCTTCGGACAGGCTAGCACAGATACGCAGTATTTT. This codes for CASSFGQASTDTQYF.

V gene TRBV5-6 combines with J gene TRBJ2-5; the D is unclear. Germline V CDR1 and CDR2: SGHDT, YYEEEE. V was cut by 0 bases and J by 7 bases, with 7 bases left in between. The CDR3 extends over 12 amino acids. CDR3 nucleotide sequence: TGTGCCAGCAGCTTGGCCAAGCTGACCCAGTACTTC. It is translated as CASSLAKLTQYF.

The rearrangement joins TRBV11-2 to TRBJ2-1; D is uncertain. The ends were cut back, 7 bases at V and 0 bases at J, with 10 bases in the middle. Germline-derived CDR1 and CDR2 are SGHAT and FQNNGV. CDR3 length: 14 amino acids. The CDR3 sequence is CASTKQSSYNEQFF. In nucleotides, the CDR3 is TGTGCCAGCACCAAACAGAGCTCCTACAATGAGCAGTTCTTC.

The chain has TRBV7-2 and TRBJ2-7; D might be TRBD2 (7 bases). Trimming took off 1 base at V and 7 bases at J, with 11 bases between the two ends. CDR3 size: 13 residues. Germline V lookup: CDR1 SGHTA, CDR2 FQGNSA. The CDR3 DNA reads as TGTGCCAGCAGCTTAGAAGAGGGGGGGGAGCAGTACTTC. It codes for CASSLEEGGEQYF.

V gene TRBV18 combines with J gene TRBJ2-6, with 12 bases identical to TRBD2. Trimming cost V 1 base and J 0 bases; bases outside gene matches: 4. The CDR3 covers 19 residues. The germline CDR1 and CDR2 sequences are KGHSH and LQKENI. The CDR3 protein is CASSPQLAGGASGANVLTF. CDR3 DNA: TGTGCCAGCTCACCACAGCTAGCGGGGGGGGCCTCTGGGGCCAACGTCCTGACTTTC.

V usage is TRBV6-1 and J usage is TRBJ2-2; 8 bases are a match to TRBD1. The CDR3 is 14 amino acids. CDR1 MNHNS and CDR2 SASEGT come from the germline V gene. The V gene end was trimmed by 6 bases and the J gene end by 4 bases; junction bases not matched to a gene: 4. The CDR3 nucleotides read TGTGCCAGCAGCGTGACAGGGGTCACCGGGGAGCTGTTTTTT. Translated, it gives CASSVTGVTGELFF.

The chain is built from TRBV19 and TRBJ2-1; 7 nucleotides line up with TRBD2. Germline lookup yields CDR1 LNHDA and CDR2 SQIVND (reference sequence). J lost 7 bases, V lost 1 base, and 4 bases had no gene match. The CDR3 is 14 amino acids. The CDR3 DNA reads TGTGCCAGTAGTATAGTTTCTAGCGGAAATGAGCAGTTCTTC. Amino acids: CASSIVSSGNEQFF.

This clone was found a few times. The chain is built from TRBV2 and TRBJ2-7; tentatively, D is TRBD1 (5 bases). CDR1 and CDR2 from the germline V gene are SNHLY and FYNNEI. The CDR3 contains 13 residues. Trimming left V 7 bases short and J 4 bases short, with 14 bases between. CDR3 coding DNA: TGTGCCAGCACACCAATTGGGGCATACGAGCAGTACTTC. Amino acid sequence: CASTPIGAYEQYF.

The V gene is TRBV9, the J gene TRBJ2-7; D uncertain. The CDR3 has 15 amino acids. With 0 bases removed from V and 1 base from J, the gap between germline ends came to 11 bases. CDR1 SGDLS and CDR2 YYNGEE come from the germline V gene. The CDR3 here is CASSVGGSQSYEQYF. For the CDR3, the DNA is TGTGCCAGCAGCGTAGGAGGCTCTCAATCCTACGAGCAGTACTTC.

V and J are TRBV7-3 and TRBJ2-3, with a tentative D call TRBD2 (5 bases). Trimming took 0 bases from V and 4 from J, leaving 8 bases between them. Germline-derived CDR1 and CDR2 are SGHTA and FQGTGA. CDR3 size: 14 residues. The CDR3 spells CASSLTWTADTQYF. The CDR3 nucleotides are TGTGCCAGCAGCTTAACTTGGACTGCAGATACGCAGTATTTT.

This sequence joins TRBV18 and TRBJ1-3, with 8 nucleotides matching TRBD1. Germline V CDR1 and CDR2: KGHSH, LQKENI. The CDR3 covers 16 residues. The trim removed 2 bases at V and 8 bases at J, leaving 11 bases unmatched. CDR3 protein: CASSPTIGQGEDTIYF. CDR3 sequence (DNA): TGTGCCAGCTCACCAACGATCGGACAGGGTGAGGACACCATATATTTT. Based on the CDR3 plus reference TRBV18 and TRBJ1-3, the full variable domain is NAGVMQNPRHLVRRRGQEARLRCSPMKGHSHVYWYRQLPEEGLKFMVYLQKENIIDESGMPKERFSAEFPKEGPSILRIQQVVRGDSAAYFCASSPTIGQGEDTIYFGEGSWLTVV.

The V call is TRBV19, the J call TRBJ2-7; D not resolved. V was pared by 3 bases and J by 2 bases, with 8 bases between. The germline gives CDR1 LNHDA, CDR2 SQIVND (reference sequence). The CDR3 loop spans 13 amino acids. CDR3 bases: TGTGCCAGTAGTATTAGGGTCACCTACGAGCAGTACTTC. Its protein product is CASSIRVTYEQYF.

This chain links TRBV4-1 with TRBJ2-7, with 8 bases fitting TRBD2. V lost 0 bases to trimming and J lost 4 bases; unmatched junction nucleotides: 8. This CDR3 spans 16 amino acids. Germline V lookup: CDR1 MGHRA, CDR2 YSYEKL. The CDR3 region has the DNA TGCGCCAGCAGCCAAGATCCAGCGGGAGTAAAATACGAGCAGTACTTC. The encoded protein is CASSQDPAGVKYEQYF.

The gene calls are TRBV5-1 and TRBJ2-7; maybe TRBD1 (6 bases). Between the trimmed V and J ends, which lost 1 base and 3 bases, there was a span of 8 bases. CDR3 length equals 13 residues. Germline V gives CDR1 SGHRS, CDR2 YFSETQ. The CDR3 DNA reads TGCGCCAGCAGCTTGACAGGGAGCTACGAGCAGTACTTC. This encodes CASSLTGSYEQYF.

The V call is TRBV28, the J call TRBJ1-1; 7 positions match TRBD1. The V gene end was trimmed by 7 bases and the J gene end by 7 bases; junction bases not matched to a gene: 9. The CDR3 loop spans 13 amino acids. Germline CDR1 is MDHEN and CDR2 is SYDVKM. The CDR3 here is CASNPEGALEAFF. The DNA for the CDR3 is TGTGCCAGCAACCCAGAGGGGGCCCTTGAAGCTTTCTTT.

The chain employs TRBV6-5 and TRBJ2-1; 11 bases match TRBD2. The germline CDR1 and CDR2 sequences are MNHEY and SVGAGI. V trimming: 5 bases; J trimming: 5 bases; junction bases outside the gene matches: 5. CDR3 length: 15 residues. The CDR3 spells CASSMTSGIDNEQFF. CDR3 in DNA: TGTGCCAGCAGTATGACTAGCGGGATAGACAATGAGCAGTTCTTC.

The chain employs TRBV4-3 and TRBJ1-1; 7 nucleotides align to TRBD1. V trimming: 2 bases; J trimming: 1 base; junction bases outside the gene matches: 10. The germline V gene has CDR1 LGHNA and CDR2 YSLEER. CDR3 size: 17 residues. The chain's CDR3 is CASSQFFFGTENTEAFF. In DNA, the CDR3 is TGCGCCAGCAGCCAATTTTTTTTTGGGACAGAGAACACTGAAGCTTTCTTT.

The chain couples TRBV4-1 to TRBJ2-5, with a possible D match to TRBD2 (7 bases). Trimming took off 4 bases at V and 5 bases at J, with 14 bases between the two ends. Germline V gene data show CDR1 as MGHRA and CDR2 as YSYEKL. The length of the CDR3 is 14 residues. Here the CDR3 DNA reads TGCGCCAGCAGCCCGTCGGGGGGCCTGGAGACCCAGTACTTC. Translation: CASSPSGGLETQYF.

CDR3: CASSLSGTGRPTNYGYTF. The CDR3 DNA reads TGCGCCAGCAGTTTGTCCGGGACAGGGCGTCCTACTAACTATGGCTACACCTTC. J is TRBJ1-2 and V is TRBV5-1, with TRBD1 matching over 9 bases. CDR1 is SGHRS, CDR2 YFSETQ, per germline. V lost 5 bases, J lost 0 bases, and 14 bases stayed unmatched. This CDR3 is built from 18 residues.

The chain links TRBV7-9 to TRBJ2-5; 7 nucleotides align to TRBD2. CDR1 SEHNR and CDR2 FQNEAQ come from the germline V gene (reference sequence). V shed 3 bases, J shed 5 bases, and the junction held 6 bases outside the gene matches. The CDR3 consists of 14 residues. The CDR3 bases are TGTGCCAGCAGCTTCAGGACTAGTAACGAGACCCAGTACTTC. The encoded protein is CASSFRTSNETQYF. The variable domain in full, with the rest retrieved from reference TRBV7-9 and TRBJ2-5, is DTGVSQNPRHKITKRGQNVTFRCDPISEHNRLYWYRQTLGQGPEFLTYFQNEAQLEKSRLLSDRFSAERPKGSFSTLEIQRTEQGDSAMYLCASSFRTSNETQYFGPGTRLLVL.